The 17 T cell receptor beta chains given below trace back to one sample, sequenced in a study of cytomegalovirus exposure and HLA in healthy donors. Researchers ran the PCR with 60 Vbeta and 13 Jbeta primers. Assay used: immunoSEQ multiplex PCR; TCRdb lists only in-frame clones, some missing. The repertoire includes about 130,000 clones, around 82% of them detected once, and 1.2% sits in the top ten. The specimen was PBMCs. These receptors all come from a female donor in good health and CMV-seronegative.

This clone has only one observation. The chain joins TRBV10-2 to TRBJ2-3, with 8 bases matching TRBD2. Germline V CDR1 and CDR2: WSHSY, SAAADI. The length of the CDR3 is 15 residues. V lost 6 bases, J lost 5 bases, and 10 bases stayed unmatched. This chain's CDR3 is CASRDSGGRGDTQYF. In DNA form, the CDR3 reads TGCGCCAGCAGGGACAGCGGGGGCCGAGGAGATACGCAGTATTTT.

The V and J genes are TRBV13 and TRBJ1-2; no firm D call. The V end was cut by 0 bases, the J end by 2 bases, with 10 bases between. This CDR3 region has 15 residues. Germline loops: CDR1 PRHDT, CDR2 FYEKMQ (reference sequence). The CDR3 reads CASSLGAGANYGYTF. CDR3 nucleotides: TGTGCCAGCAGCTTAGGGGCGGGAGCGAACTATGGCTACACCTTC.

Notes on this clone: An end of the junction does not agree with germline; a read error may underlie this. The V call is TRBV18, the J call TRBJ2-4; 8 bases agree with TRBD2. This CDR3 has 17 amino acids. Germline V gene lookup returns CDR1 KGHSH and CDR2 LQKENI. Here the CDR3 reads CASSPAPGGLAKNSQYF. Written as DNA, the CDR3 is TGTGCCAGCTCACCAGCCCCAGGCGGACTAGCCAAAAACAGTCAGTACTTC. Based on the CDR3 plus reference TRBV18 and TRBJ2-4, the full variable domain is NAGVMQNPRHLVRRRGQEARLRCSPMKGHSHVYWYRQLPEEGLKFMVYLQKENIIDESGMPKERFSAEFPKEGPSILRIQQVVRGDSAAYFCASSPAPGGLAKNSQYFGAGTRLSVL.

V and J are TRBV9 and TRBJ2-2; possible D gene TRBD1, 5 bases. The germline V and J ends were trimmed by 0 bases and 5 bases, with 14 bases remaining between them. Germline V gene sequence: CDR1 SGDLS, CDR2 YYNGEE. This CDR3 comprises 16 residues. The CDR3 region is CASSVGTHLPTGELFF. The CDR3 nucleotides are TGTGCCAGCAGCGTAGGGACACACTTACCGACCGGGGAGCTGTTTTTT. Combining the CDR3 with reference TRBV9 and TRBJ2-2 gives the whole variable domain DSGVTQTPKHLITATGQRVTLRCSPRSGDLSVYWYQQSLDQGLQFLIQYYNGEERAKGNILERFSAQQFPDLHSELNLSSLELGDSALYFCASSVGTHLPTGELFFGEGSRLTVL.

The genes are TRBV5-4 and TRBJ2-2; 7 nucleotides align to TRBD2. The CDR3 runs 15 residues. Germline V CDR1 and CDR2: SGHNT, YYREEE (reference sequence). With V trimmed by 0 bases and J by 4 bases, 3 bases remained unmatched. The CDR3 DNA reads as TGTGCCAGCAGCTTGGGCGGGGGAGGCACCGGGGAGCTGTTTTTT. Translating gives CASSLGGGGTGELFF.

The genes are TRBV7-3 and TRBJ2-2; D may be TRBD1 (5 bases). Trimming pared 6 bases from V and 4 bases from J, leaving 9 bases between. From germline, CDR1 is SGHTA and CDR2 FQGTGA. The CDR3 runs to 13 residues. CDR3 residues: CASRAGFTGELFF. DNA for the CDR3: TGTGCCAGCAGAGCAGGGTTCACCGGGGAGCTGTTTTTT.

This clone was seen only once. V usage is TRBV19 and J usage is TRBJ2-7, with D tentatively TRBD1 (6 bases). V dropped 5 bases and J dropped 5 bases, with 13 bases sitting between them. CDR1 is LNHDA and CDR2 is SQIVND in the germline V gene (reference sequence). The CDR3 contains 13 residues. CDR3 region: CASSETGVHEQYF. The CDR3 nucleotides read TGTGCCAGTAGTGAGACAGGCGTGCACGAGCAGTACTTC.

V usage is TRBV5-1 and J usage is TRBJ2-7; D may be TRBD1 (6 bases). The germline CDR1 and CDR2 sequences are SGHRS and YFSETQ. Trimming cost V 3 bases and J 0 bases, with 10 bases left between them. This CDR3 is 14 amino acids long. The CDR3 coding sequence is TGCGCCAGCAGCTCCGAGGACAGCTCCTACGAGCAGTACTTC. Its translation is CASSSEDSSYEQYF. Together with reference TRBV5-1 and TRBJ2-7, the CDR3 gives the full variable domain: KAGVTQTPRYLIKTRGQQVTLSCSPISGHRSVSWYQQTPGQGLQFLFEYFSETQRNKGNFPGRFSGRQFSNSRSEMNVSTLELGDSALYLCASSSEDSSYEQYFGPGTRLTVT.

The J gene is TRBJ1-5, the V gene TRBV9; D may be TRBD1 (5 bases). CDR1 and CDR2 (germline): SGDLS, YYNGEE. CDR3 length: 15 residues. The V gene lost 3 bases and the J gene lost 0 bases, with 10 bases spanning the gap. The CDR3 loop is CASSEGQASNQPQHF. The CDR3 DNA sequence: TGTGCCAGCAGCGAGGGGCAGGCTAGCAATCAGCCCCAGCATTTT.

The V call is TRBV21-1, the J call TRBJ2-7; the table gives TRBD2 as D, unverified against the DNA. TRBV21-1 is annotated as a pseudogene. The CDR3 length is 14 residues. CDR3 coding DNA: TGTGCCAGCCCATGGGGGGAAGATCAGTACGAGCAGTACTTC. Amino acid sequence: CASPWGEDQYEQYF.

This chain joins TRBV2 and TRBJ1-4; TRBD1 agrees at 8 bases. Germline CDR1 reads SNHLY; CDR2 reads FYNNEI. Losses at the gene ends were 10 bases for V and 7 bases for J; bases not matched to a gene: 8. The CDR3 length is 13 residues. The chain's CDR3 is CATGQGFVEKLFF. The CDR3 region has the DNA TGTGCCACCGGACAGGGCTTTGTTGAAAAACTGTTTTTT.

The J gene is TRBJ1-1, the V gene TRBV6-4, with D perhaps TRBD1 (6 bases). V was cut by 5 bases and J by 6 bases, with 22 bases left in between. Germline V CDR1 and CDR2: MRHNA, SNTAGT. CDR3 length: 16 amino acids. CDR3 residues: CASSRGVSGAKSEAFF. The CDR3 DNA reads as TGTGCCAGCAGTCGAGGGGTATCAGGGGCTAAATCTGAAGCTTTCTTT.

This chain connects TRBV6-1 to TRBJ1-2, with a tentative D call TRBD1 (5 bases). Trimming shortened V by 2 bases and J by 6 bases, and 19 bases separated the two germline ends. Germline V gives CDR1 MNHNS, CDR2 SASEGT. This CDR3 spans 16 amino acids. CDR3 DNA sequence: TGTGCCAGCAGTGAACACGTTGGGCAGGGAAGTGATGGCTACACCTTC. Protein product: CASSEHVGQGSDGYTF.

This rearrangement joins TRBV6-5 to TRBJ1-1; 8 bases align to TRBD1. The CDR3 is 15 amino acids. CDR1 and CDR2 (germline): MNHEY, SVGAGI. With 6 bases clipped from V and 4 bases from J, the junction kept 10 bases outside the gene matches. CDR3 amino acids: CASRAIRGRGTEAFF. CDR3 DNA: TGTGCCAGCAGGGCAATCAGGGGGCGCGGCACTGAAGCTTTCTTT.

V is TRBV6-5 and J is TRBJ1-1; 9 nucleotides line up with TRBD1. This CDR3 contains 15 residues. Germline V gene data show CDR1 as MNHEY and CDR2 as SVGAGI. V gave up 5 bases and J gave up 11 bases; unmatched junction bases: 15. The CDR3 bases are TGTGCCAGCAGTCGGGACAGGGCGATTACACTGAATGCTTTCTTT. This translates into CASSRDRAITLNAFF.

The CDR3 is CASSAGQVDSGNTIYF. The CDR3 region has the DNA TGTGCCAGCAGCGCGGGACAGGTGGACTCTGGAAACACCATATATTTT. V usage is TRBV9 and J usage is TRBJ1-3, with 8 nucleotides matching TRBD1. The ends lost 3 bases at V and 0 bases at J; junction bases unmatched: 5. From germline, CDR1 is SGDLS and CDR2 YYNGEE. The CDR3 contains 16 residues.

The V call is TRBV18, the J call TRBJ1-2; tentatively, D is TRBD1 (5 bases). This CDR3 is built from 12 residues. V was trimmed by 1 base and J by 8 bases, leaving 8 bases between them. Germline-derived CDR1 and CDR2 are KGHSH and LQKENI. The CDR3 DNA sequence: TGTGCCAGCTCACCACGGGGGGAAGGCTACACCTTC. Its protein product is CASSPRGEGYTF.